These 11 T cell receptor beta chains originate from one sample sequenced in a study of Ad26.COV2.S vaccination and SARS-CoV-2 variants. The treatment is: 15 to 20 received Ad26.COV2.S at low or high dose, single or two shots; 5 received placebo; per-sample allocation not given. Following the first vaccine or placebo injection, samples were taken on day 63. TCRdb's table, derived via immunoSEQ multiplex PCR, lists solely in-frame clones and lacks some. In the table there are hundreds of thousands of clones, approximately 86% of which are singletons. Sequences were derived from peripheral blood, sampled in a trial of Ad26.COV2.S vaccine versus placebo. These receptor sequences come from a person aged 18-60 years who received the Ad26.COV2.S COVID-19 vaccine or a placebo.

This chain joins TRBV6-2 or TRBV6-3 and TRBJ1-6; 7 bases are shared with TRBD1. This CDR3 has 15 amino acids. With V trimmed by 5 bases and J by 4 bases, 5 bases remained unmatched. Germline V lookup: CDR1 MNHEY, CDR2 SVGEGT. CDR3: CASSPLTGYNSPLHF. The DNA for the CDR3 is TGTGCCAGCAGTCCCCTGACAGGGTATAATTCACCCCTCCACTTT.

The chain is built from TRBV6-5 and TRBJ1-4; D is ambiguous. Trimming pared 5 bases from V and 0 bases from J, leaving 10 bases between. The germline V gene encodes CDR1 MNHEY and CDR2 SVGAGI. The CDR3 length is 15 residues. The CDR3 region is CASSQNSATNEKLFF. CDR3 coding DNA: TGTGCCAGCAGTCAAAACAGTGCAACTAATGAAAAACTGTTTTTT.

This clone occurred once. The V gene is TRBV9, the J gene TRBJ1-3; unclear D gene. The germline V gene has CDR1 SGDLS and CDR2 YYNGEE. This CDR3 region has 15 residues. The V and J ends lost 0 bases and 0 bases respectively, with 7 bases between them. In DNA form, the CDR3 reads TGTGCCAGCAGCGTAGGACCGGTCTCTGGAAACACCATATATTTT. Translating it yields CASSVGPVSGNTIYF.

This chain's CDR3 is CASSYSLSNEQFF. Written as DNA, the CDR3 is TGTGCCAGCAGTTACTCGCTGAGTAATGAGCAGTTCTTC. V and J are TRBV6-6 and TRBJ2-1; no clear D. V lost 0 bases to trimming and J lost 7 bases, with 7 bases between them. This CDR3 spans 13 amino acids. In germline, CDR1 is MNHNY, CDR2 SVGAGI (reference sequence).

V usage is TRBV30 and J usage is TRBJ2-7; no clear D gene. From germline, CDR1 is GTSNPN and CDR2 SVGIG (reference sequence). This CDR3 is built from 13 residues. V was pared by 2 bases and J by 3 bases, with 11 bases between. In DNA form, the CDR3 reads TGTGCCTGGAGTTTTAACGGGTTCTACGAGCAGTACTTC. Its protein product is CAWSFNGFYEQYF.

V gene TRBV7-8 combines with J gene TRBJ2-2; D gene unclear. Germline CDR1 SGHVS, CDR2 FQNEAQ. The CDR3 is made up of 13 amino acids. The V end was cut by 7 bases, the J end by 0 bases, with 6 bases between. The CDR3 DNA reads TGTGCCAGCATTCCCCCGAACACCGGGGAGCTGTTTTTT. It codes for CASIPPNTGELFF.

Notes on this clone: Other DNA variants within this sample encode the same CDR3. J is TRBJ2-3 and V is TRBV5-6; a weak D match, TRBD2 (5 bases). The ends were cut back, 2 bases at V and 4 bases at J, with 8 bases in the middle. The germline CDR1 and CDR2 sequences are SGHDT and YYEEEE. This CDR3 has 13 amino acids. This chain's CDR3 is CASSLARADTQYF. The CDR3 DNA is TGTGCCAGCAGCTTAGCGAGGGCAGATACGCAGTATTTT.

The chain joins TRBV2 to TRBJ1-2, with 9 positions matching TRBD1. CDR1 SNHLY and CDR2 FYNNEI come from the germline V gene. V lost 7 bases and J lost 7; bases outside the gene matches: 7. The CDR3 totals 13 residues. The CDR3 bases are TGTGCCAGCATCTCGACAGGGGGGGGTGGCTACACCTTC. Encoded protein: CASISTGGGGYTF.

The genes are TRBV19 and TRBJ1-2, with D possibly TRBD1 on 6 matching bases. Germline assignment: CDR1 LNHDA and CDR2 SQIVND (reference sequence). The CDR3 is 13 residues long. V was pared by 7 bases and J by 3 bases, with 12 bases between. The CDR3 DNA follows: TGTGCCAGTAAGAGGGGGGCCTACTATGGCTACACCTTC. Translating it yields CASKRGAYYGYTF.

The rearrangement links TRBV28 to TRBJ2-7; D may be TRBD2 (6 bases). V was cut by 4 bases and J by 0 bases, with 13 bases left in between. The CDR3 contains 15 residues. The germline V gene has CDR1 MDHEN and CDR2 SYDVKM. The CDR3 region has the DNA TGTGCCAGCAGTTCCTCCGGGACTCTCTCCTACGAGCAGTACTTC. This encodes CASSSSGTLSYEQYF. The full variable domain, with the rest looked up from reference TRBV28 and TRBJ2-7, is DVKVTQSSRYLVKRTGEKVFLECVQDMDHENMFWYRQDPGLGLRLIYFSYDVKMKEKGDIPEGYSVSREKKERFSLILESASTNQTSMYLCASSSSGTLSYEQYFGPGTRLTVT.

A remark on this clone: Other DNA sequences in this specimen translate into the identical CDR3. The chain combines TRBV6-2 or TRBV6-3 with TRBJ1-2, with D perhaps TRBD1 (5 bases). With 0 bases removed from V and 2 bases from J, the gap between germline ends came to 7 bases. This CDR3 has 14 residues. In germline, CDR1 is MNHEY, CDR2 SVGEGT. Here the CDR3 reads CASSYSGGNYGYTF. As DNA, the CDR3 is TGTGCCAGCAGTTACTCGGGGGGAAACTATGGCTACACCTTC.